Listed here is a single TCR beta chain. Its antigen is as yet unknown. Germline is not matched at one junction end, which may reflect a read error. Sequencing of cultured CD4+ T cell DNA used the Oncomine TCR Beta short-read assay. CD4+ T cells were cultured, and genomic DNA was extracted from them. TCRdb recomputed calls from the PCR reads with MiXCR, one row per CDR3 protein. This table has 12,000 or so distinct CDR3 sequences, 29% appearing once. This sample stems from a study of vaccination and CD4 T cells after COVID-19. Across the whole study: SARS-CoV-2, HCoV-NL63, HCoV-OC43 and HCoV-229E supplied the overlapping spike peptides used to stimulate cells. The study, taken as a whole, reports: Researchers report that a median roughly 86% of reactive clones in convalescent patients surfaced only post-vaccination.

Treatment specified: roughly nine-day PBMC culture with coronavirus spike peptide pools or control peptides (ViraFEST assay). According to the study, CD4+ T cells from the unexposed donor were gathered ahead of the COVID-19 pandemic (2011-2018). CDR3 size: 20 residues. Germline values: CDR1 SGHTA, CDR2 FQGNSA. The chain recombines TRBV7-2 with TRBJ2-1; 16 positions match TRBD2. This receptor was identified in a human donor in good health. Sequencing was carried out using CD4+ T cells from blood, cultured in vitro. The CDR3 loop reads CASSTKQGTSGRASFNEQFF. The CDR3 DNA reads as TGTGCCAGCAGCACTAAACAAGGGACTAGCGGGAGGGCCTCCTTCAATGAGCAGTTCTTC.